The 28 T cell receptor beta chains listed next were all sequenced from one sample in a study of blood T cell repertoires in COVID-19. The assay was immunoSEQ multiplex PCR, and TCRdb's table has in-frame clones only and misses some. The table includes about 130,000 clones, 65% to 90% detected once. The sample consisted of peripheral blood. The receptors here all came from a man older than 75 with active or convalescent COVID-19.

This clone was seen only once. The chain carries TRBV5-1 and TRBJ2-3, with a possible D match to TRBD2 (6 bases). Per the germline V gene, CDR1 is SGHRS and CDR2 is YFSETQ. Trimming removed 4 bases from V and 12 bases from J, with 18 bases in between. The CDR3 length is 13 residues. The CDR3 bases are TGCGCCAGCAGCACCCCGAGAGTGGGGGGACAGTATTTT. Its translation: CASSTPRVGGQYF.

This chain uses TRBV6-1 with TRBJ1-2, with D perhaps TRBD1 (5 bases). There are 15 residues in the CDR3. The V gene's germline CDR1 is MNHNS and CDR2 SASEGT. The ends were cut back, 0 bases at V and 3 bases at J, with 11 bases in the middle. CDR3: CASSEALEGYYGYTF. The CDR3 DNA is TGTGCCAGCAGTGAAGCGCTGGAGGGGTACTATGGCTACACCTTC.

V is TRBV5-5 and J is TRBJ1-1; D possibly corresponds to TRBD1 (6 bases). This CDR3 is built from 15 residues. Germline assignment: CDR1 SGHKS and CDR2 YYEKEE (reference sequence). V dropped 6 bases and J dropped 0 bases, with 15 bases sitting between them. The CDR3 bases are TGTGCCAGCACCATCCGGGGGGCCGTGAACACTGAAGCTTTCTTT. Translation: CASTIRGAVNTEAFF.

The V call is TRBV28, the J call TRBJ2-7; D is unclear. The CDR3 length is 13 residues. Deletions cut 5 bases from V and 2 bases from J, with 10 bases between. Germline values: CDR1 MDHEN, CDR2 SYDVKM. As DNA, the CDR3 is TGTGCCAGCAGTACAACAGCCACCTACGAGCAGTACTTC. Its protein product is CASSTTATYEQYF.

The chain uses TRBV11-2 and TRBJ2-3; a possible D gene is TRBD2 (7 bases). The CDR3 runs to 13 residues. The germline V and J ends were trimmed by 6 bases and 4 bases, with 11 bases remaining between them. Per the germline V gene, CDR1 is SGHAT and CDR2 is FQNNGV. This chain's CDR3 is CASRGGQADTQYF. The CDR3 DNA reads as TGTGCCAGCAGGGGGGGGCAAGCAGATACGCAGTATTTT.

The chain couples TRBV5-1 to TRBJ1-6; 9 positions match TRBD1. The V gene end was trimmed by 4 bases and the J gene end by 8 bases; junction bases not matched to a gene: 13. Germline CDR1 SGHRS, CDR2 YFSETQ. This CDR3 region has 17 residues. The CDR3, as DNA: TGCGCCAGCAGCCGAAAACAGGGGGCTGGTTGGGATTCACCCCTCCACTTT. Amino acid sequence: CASSRKQGAGWDSPLHF.

This clone was detected only once. V usage is TRBV9 and J usage is TRBJ2-1; D not resolved. Germline CDR1 reads SGDLS; CDR2 reads YYNGEE. This CDR3 region has 15 residues. Trimming pared 0 bases from V and 3 bases from J, leaving 10 bases between. DNA of the CDR3: TGTGCCAGCAGCGTAGGGGCAGGTCACTACAATGAGCAGTTCTTC. Its protein product is CASSVGAGHYNEQFF.

The chain has TRBV5-1 and TRBJ1-1; the D is unclear. The germline CDR1 and CDR2 sequences are SGHRS and YFSETQ. The CDR3 covers 12 residues. The ends were cut back, 4 bases at V and 6 bases at J, with 10 bases in the middle. The CDR3 sequence: CASSPSGAEAFF. CDR3 nucleotide sequence: TGCGCCAGCAGCCCCTCCGGGGCTGAAGCTTTCTTT.

For this clone: An end of the junction differs from the germline gene, which may be a read error. V gene TRBV5-1 combines with J gene TRBJ1-1; 7 nucleotides agree with TRBD1. The CDR3 sequence is 15 residues long. Germline V gene sequence: CDR1 SGHRS, CDR2 YFSETQ. This CDR3 is CASSSQGGMNTEAFF. CDR3 nucleotides: TGCGCCAGCAGCTCCCAGGGGGGCATGAATACTGAAGCTTTCTTT.

This clone was seen only once. The chain combines TRBV24-1 with TRBJ1-4, with a weak D call TRBD1 (6 bases). Germline V lookup: CDR1 KGHDR, CDR2 SFDVKD. The length of the CDR3 is 14 residues. V dropped 3 bases and J dropped 5 bases, with 9 bases sitting between them. The CDR3 loop is CATSDGQPNEKLFF. CDR3 DNA: TGTGCCACCAGTGATGGACAGCCCAATGAAAAACTGTTTTTT.

The V and J genes are TRBV6-4 and TRBJ1-5; D gene ambiguous. Germline V gene lookup returns CDR1 MRHNA and CDR2 SNTAGT. The CDR3 has 16 amino acids. The V gene lost 0 bases and the J gene lost 3 bases, with 12 bases spanning the gap. The CDR3 region is CASSDSEDTLNQPQHF. The CDR3 region has the DNA TGTGCCAGCAGTGACTCGGAGGATACACTCAATCAGCCCCAGCATTTT.

The genes are TRBV7-3 and TRBJ1-6; unclear D gene. V dropped 1 base and J dropped 5 bases, with 6 bases sitting between them. This CDR3 spans 14 amino acids. CDR1 SGHTA and CDR2 FQGTGA come from the germline V gene. The DNA for the CDR3 is TGTGCCAGCAGCTTAAGCGGCGATAATTCACCCCTCCACTTT. Its translation is CASSLSGDNSPLHF.

This rearrangement joins TRBV14 to TRBJ2-7; 8 bases map to TRBD2. The germline V gene encodes CDR1 SGHDN and CDR2 FVKESK. The CDR3 sequence is 16 residues long. J gave up 3 bases and V 3 bases, and 10 bases lay outside the gene matches. CDR3 loop: CASSQDKGGLGYEQYF. The CDR3 region has the DNA TGTGCCAGCAGCCAGGACAAGGGGGGACTAGGCTACGAGCAGTACTTC.

The chain is built from TRBV5-1 and TRBJ1-5; D may be TRBD1 (5 bases). There are 14 residues in the CDR3. V was pared by 2 bases and J by 7 bases, with 13 bases between. Per germline, CDR1 SGHRS and CDR2 YFSETQ. CDR3 bases: TGCGCCAGCAGCTTCAGGGAAGGTGGGCAGCCCCAGCATTTT. Its translation is CASSFREGGQPQHF.

V is TRBV19 and J is TRBJ1-2; 7 bases are shared with TRBD1. Trimming cost V 5 bases and J 3 bases; bases outside gene matches: 6. The CDR3 runs to 14 residues. The germline gives CDR1 LNHDA, CDR2 SQIVND (reference sequence). The CDR3 reads CASSLTTGHYGYTF. CDR3 nucleotides: TGTGCCAGTAGTCTGACGACAGGGCACTATGGCTACACCTTC.

This clone was recorded once. The chain joins TRBV2 to TRBJ1-1; 9 nucleotides line up with TRBD1. The junction had 10 bases not matched to a gene; V was cut back by 8 bases and J by 6 bases. CDR3 length: 14 residues. Germline lookup yields CDR1 SNHLY and CDR2 FYNNEI. The CDR3 sequence: CASQVGTGYSEAFF. CDR3 coding DNA: TGTGCCAGCCAGGTGGGGACAGGGTATTCTGAAGCTTTCTTT.

The rearrangement uses TRBV29-1 and TRBJ1-2; 8 bases match TRBD1. Germline lookup yields CDR1 SQVTM and CDR2 ANQGSEA. V shed 3 bases, J shed 4 bases, and the junction held 7 bases outside the gene matches. This CDR3 is built from 14 residues. CDR3 protein: CSVDGTGQSYGYTF. Written as DNA, the CDR3 is TGCAGCGTTGACGGGACAGGACAAAGCTATGGCTACACCTTC.

This clone was counted a few times. V usage is TRBV19 and J usage is TRBJ1-1; a weak D match, TRBD1 (5 bases). The CDR3 consists of 15 residues. Deletions cut 7 bases from V and 4 bases from J, with 19 bases between. Germline V gene data show CDR1 as LNHDA and CDR2 as SQIVND (reference sequence). The CDR3 is CASNNGQGWGTEAFF. CDR3 bases: TGTGCCAGTAACAATGGGCAGGGATGGGGCACTGAAGCTTTCTTT.

V gene TRBV30 combines with J gene TRBJ1-2, with 7 bases matching TRBD1. V lost 2 bases to trimming and J lost 7 bases; unmatched junction nucleotides: 10. Germline CDR1 GTSNPN, CDR2 SVGIG (reference sequence). The CDR3 length is 14 residues. The DNA of the CDR3 is TGTGCCTGGAGTCCCGACAGGGCCTTCGGTGGCTACACCTTC. Translated, it gives CAWSPDRAFGGYTF.

J is TRBJ1-1 and V is TRBV27; D is undetermined. V gave up 1 base and J gave up 4 bases, with 7 bases separating them. In germline, CDR1 is MNHEY, CDR2 SMNVEV (reference sequence). The CDR3 extends over 13 amino acids. Written as DNA, the CDR3 is TGTGCCAGCAGTTTATTAACTGGCACTGAAGCTTTCTTT. Amino acid sequence: CASSLLTGTEAFF.

V gene TRBV6-4 combines with J gene TRBJ2-1, with 9 positions matching TRBD1. The CDR3 has 15 amino acids. With V trimmed by 0 bases and J by 9 bases, 6 bases remained unmatched. The germline V gene encodes CDR1 MRHNA and CDR2 SNTAGT. This CDR3 reads CASSDSRTGAVEQFF. CDR3 bases: TGTGCCAGCAGTGACTCGAGGACAGGGGCGGTTGAGCAGTTCTTC.

The rearrangement uses TRBV5-6 and TRBJ2-1; 10 nucleotides align to TRBD2. V gave up 1 base and J gave up 2 bases; unmatched junction bases: 3. This CDR3 spans 16 amino acids. Germline V gives CDR1 SGHDT, CDR2 YYEEEE. The CDR3 DNA follows: TGTGCCAGCAGCTTGATCACTAGCGGGGCCTACAATGAGCAGTTCTTC. This encodes CASSLITSGAYNEQFF.

V gene TRBV11-1 combines with J gene TRBJ2-5, with 7 bases lining up with TRBD1. With V trimmed by 7 bases and J by 3 bases, 8 bases remained unmatched. Germline assignment: CDR1 SGHAT and CDR2 FQDESV (reference sequence). The CDR3 spans 14 residues. CDR3 protein: CASTLDRIKETQYF. The CDR3 region has the DNA TGTGCCAGCACTCTGGACAGGATAAAAGAGACCCAGTACTTC.

The chain uses TRBV7-9 and TRBJ1-6; TRBD1 might be the D (5 bases). CDR1 SEHNR and CDR2 FQNEAQ come from the germline V gene (reference sequence). V was pared by 1 base and J by 3 bases, with 10 bases between. This CDR3 comprises 16 residues. CDR3 sequence: CASSLDRGNYNSPLHF. The CDR3 nucleotides are TGTGCCAGCAGCTTAGATCGGGGGAACTATAATTCACCCCTCCACTTT.

The J gene is TRBJ2-5, the V gene TRBV3-1 (or the pseudogene TRBV3-2); the match to TRBD1 covers 11 bases. This CDR3 comprises 16 residues. The germline V gene has CDR1 LGHDT and CDR2 YNNKEL (reference sequence). Trimming cost V 2 bases and J 1 base; bases outside gene matches: 3. The CDR3 loop reads CASSQRGTGGQETQYF. DNA for the CDR3: TGTGCCAGCAGCCAACGCGGGACAGGGGGCCAAGAGACCCAGTACTTC.

This clone was seen a few times. The genes are TRBV12-5 and TRBJ2-3; weak D call: TRBD1 (6 bases). Germline V gene sequence: CDR1 LGHNT, CDR2 FRNRAP. This CDR3 spans 14 amino acids. Trimming took 3 bases from V and 4 from J, leaving 11 bases between them. The CDR3 region is CASGFQGSADTQYF. Here the CDR3 DNA reads TGTGCTAGTGGTTTCCAGGGGTCAGCAGATACGCAGTATTTT.

CDR3 nucleotide sequence: TGTGCCAGCAGCTCGAGGGGGTTAGCTGAAGCTTTCTTT. Its translation is CASSSRGLAEAFF. This chain links TRBV7-7 with TRBJ1-1; tentative D call: TRBD1 (6 bases). Trimming took off 4 bases at V and 6 bases at J, with 12 bases between the two ends. Per germline, CDR1 SSHAT and CDR2 FNYEAQ (reference sequence). The CDR3 totals 13 residues.

The chain joins TRBV4-1 to TRBJ2-1; 7 bases match TRBD2. The germline V gene has CDR1 MGHRA and CDR2 YSYEKL. V was clipped by 0 bases and J by 7 bases; unmatched bases: 9. The CDR3 consists of 16 residues. As DNA, the CDR3 is TGCGCCAGCAGCCAAGAACAGAGCGGGATGGGGAATGAGCAGTTCTTC. This codes for CASSQEQSGMGNEQFF.